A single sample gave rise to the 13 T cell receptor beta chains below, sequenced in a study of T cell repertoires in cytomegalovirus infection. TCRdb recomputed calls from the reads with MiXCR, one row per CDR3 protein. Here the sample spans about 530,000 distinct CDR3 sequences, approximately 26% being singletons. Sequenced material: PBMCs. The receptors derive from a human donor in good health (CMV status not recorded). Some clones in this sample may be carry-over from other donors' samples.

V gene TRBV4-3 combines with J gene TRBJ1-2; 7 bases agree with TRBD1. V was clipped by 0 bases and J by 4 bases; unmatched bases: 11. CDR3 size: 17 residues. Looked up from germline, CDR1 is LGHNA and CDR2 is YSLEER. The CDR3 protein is CASSQEAGQRYIYGYTF. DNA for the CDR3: TGCGCCAGCAGCCAAGAGGCGGGACAGAGATATATCTATGGCTACACCTTC.

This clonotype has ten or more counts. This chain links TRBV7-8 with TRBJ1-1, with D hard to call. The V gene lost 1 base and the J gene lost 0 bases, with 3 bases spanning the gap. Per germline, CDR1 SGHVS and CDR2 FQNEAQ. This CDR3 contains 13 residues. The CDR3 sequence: CASSLVMNTEAFF. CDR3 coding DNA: TGTGCCAGCAGCTTAGTTATGAACACTGAAGCTTTCTTT.

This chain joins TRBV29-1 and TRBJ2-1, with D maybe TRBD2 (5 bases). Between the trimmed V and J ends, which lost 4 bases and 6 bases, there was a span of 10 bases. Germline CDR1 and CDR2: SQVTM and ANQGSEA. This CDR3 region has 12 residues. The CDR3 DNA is TGCAGCGTTGCCCGCGCGGGCAATGAGCAGTTCTTC. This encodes CSVARAGNEQFF.

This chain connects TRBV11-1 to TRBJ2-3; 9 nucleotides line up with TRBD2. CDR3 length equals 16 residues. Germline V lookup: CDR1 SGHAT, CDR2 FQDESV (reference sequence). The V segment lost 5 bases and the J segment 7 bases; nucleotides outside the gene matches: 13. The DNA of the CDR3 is TGTGCCAGCAGCGTTGGGCTAGCGGGAAGCATGAATACGCAGTATTTT. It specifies CASSVGLAGSMNTQYF. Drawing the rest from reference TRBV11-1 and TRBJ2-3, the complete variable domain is EAEVAQSPRYKITEKSQAVAFWCDPISGHATLYWYRQILGQGPELLVQFQDESVVDDSQLPKDRFSAERLKGVDSTLKIQPAELGDSAMYLCASSVGLAGSMNTQYFGPGTRLTVL.

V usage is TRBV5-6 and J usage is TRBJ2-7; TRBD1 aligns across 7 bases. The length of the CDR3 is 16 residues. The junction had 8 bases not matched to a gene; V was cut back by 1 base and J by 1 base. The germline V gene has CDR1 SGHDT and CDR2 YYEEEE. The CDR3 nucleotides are TGTGCCAGCAGCTTGTCGACGACAGGGTTGTCCTACGAGCAGTACTTC. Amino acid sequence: CASSLSTTGLSYEQYF.

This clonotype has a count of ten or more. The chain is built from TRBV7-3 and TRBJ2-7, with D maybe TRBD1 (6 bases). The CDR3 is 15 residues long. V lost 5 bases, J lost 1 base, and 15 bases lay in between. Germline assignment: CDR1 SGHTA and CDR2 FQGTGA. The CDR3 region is CASSQTGSSSYEQYF. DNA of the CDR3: TGTGCCAGCAGCCAAACAGGGTCCTCGTCCTACGAGCAGTACTTC. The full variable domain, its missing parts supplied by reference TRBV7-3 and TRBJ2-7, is GAGVSQTPSNKVTEKGKYVELRCDPISGHTALYWYRQSLGQGPEFLIYFQGTGAADDSGLPNDRFFAVRPEGSVSTLKIQRTERGDSAVYLCASSQTGSSSYEQYFGPGTRLTVT.

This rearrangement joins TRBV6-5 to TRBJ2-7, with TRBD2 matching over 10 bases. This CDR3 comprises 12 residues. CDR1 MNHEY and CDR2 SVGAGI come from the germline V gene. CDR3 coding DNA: TGTGTTACTAGCGGGGCACGCTACGAGCAGTACTTC. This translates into CVTSGARYEQYF.

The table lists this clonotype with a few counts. CDR3 sequence: CASSEAAGSNQPQHF. The CDR3 bases are TGTGCCAGCAGTGAAGCAGCAGGGAGCAATCAGCCCCAGCATTTT. The chain uses TRBV6-1 and TRBJ1-5, with D possibly being TRBD1 (5 bases). Germline CDR1 and CDR2: MNHNS and SASEGT. The CDR3 sequence is 15 residues long. V dropped 0 bases and J dropped 1 base, with 7 bases sitting between them.

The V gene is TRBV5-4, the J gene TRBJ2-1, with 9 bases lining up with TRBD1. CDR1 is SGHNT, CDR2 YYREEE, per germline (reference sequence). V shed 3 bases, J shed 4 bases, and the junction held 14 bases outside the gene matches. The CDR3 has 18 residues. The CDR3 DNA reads TGTGCCAGCAGCTCGCGTCCCGGGACAGGGAGTCGTTACAATGAGCAGTTCTTC. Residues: CASSSRPGTGSRYNEQFF.

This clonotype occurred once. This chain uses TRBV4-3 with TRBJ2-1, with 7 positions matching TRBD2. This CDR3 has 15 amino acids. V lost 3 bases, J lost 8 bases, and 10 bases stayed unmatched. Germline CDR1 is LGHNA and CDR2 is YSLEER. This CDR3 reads CASSHLGTAGDEQFF. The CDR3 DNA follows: TGCGCCAGCAGCCACCTCGGGACCGCGGGGGATGAGCAGTTCTTC.

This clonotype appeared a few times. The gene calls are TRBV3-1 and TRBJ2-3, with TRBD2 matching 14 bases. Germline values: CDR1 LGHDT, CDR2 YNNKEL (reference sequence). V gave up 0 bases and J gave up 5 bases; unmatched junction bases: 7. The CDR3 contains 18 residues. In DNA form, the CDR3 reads TGTGCCAGCAGCCAAGACCCCCCGGGACTAGCGGGAGAAGATACGCAGTATTTT. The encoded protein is CASSQDPPGLAGEDTQYF.

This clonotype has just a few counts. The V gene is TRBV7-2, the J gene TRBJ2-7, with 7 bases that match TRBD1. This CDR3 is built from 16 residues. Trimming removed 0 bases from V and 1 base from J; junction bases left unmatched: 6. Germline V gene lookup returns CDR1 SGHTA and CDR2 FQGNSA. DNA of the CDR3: TGTGCCAGCAGCTTAGCCGGACAGGTCGGATCCTACGAGCAGTACTTC. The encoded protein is CASSLAGQVGSYEQYF.

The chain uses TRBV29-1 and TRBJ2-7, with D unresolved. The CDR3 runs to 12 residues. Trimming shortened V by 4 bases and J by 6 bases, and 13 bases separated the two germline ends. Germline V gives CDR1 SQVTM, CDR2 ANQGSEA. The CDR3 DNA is TGCAGCGTTGGGACCAGAGACCGCGAGCAGTACTTC. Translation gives CSVGTRDREQYF.